A single sample gave rise to the 10 T cell receptor beta chains below, sequenced in a study of shared clonotypes between healthy human individuals. Clones were sequenced by immunoSEQ multiplex PCR, and TCRdb holds only the in-frame ones, with some missing. The data hold 75,000 to 100,000 clones, with 40% to 55% observed a single time. Material: PBMCs. These receptors were collected from a woman aged 40-49 years in good health. Some clones in this sample may be carry-over from other donors' samples.

This clone has more than one count but fewer than ten. CDR3 sequence: CASSPTGGLYEQYF. Here the CDR3 DNA reads TGTGCCAGCAGTCCGACAGGGGGGCTCTACGAGCAGTACTTC. The chain joins TRBV6-6 to TRBJ2-7; TRBD1 aligns across 9 bases. V lost 5 bases and J lost 3; bases outside the gene matches: 5. Germline lookup yields CDR1 MNHNY and CDR2 SVGAGI (reference sequence). CDR3 length: 14 residues.

The chain uses TRBV2 and TRBJ2-5, with D perhaps matching TRBD1 (5 bases). V lost 5 bases to trimming and J lost 3 bases, with 10 bases between them. The germline V gene has CDR1 SNHLY and CDR2 FYNNEI. This CDR3 region has 13 residues. In nucleotides, the CDR3 is TGTGCCAGCAGTAGAGACAGAGAAGAGACCCAGTACTTC. Its translation: CASSRDREETQYF.

The J gene is TRBJ1-4, the V gene TRBV6-6, with TRBD1 as a possible D gene (5 bases). Trimming stripped 1 base from V and 4 bases from J, with 7 bases between. CDR1 is MNHNY, CDR2 SVGAGI, per germline (reference sequence). This CDR3 contains 14 residues. The CDR3 DNA reads TGTGCCAGCAGTTACTGGGGGGATAATGAAAAACTGTTTTTT. It codes for CASSYWGDNEKLFF.

This clone has more than one count but fewer than ten. The chain couples TRBV30 to TRBJ2-7; D assignment may be TRBD1 or TRBD2 (5 bases each). This CDR3 spans 13 amino acids. Trimming took off 2 bases at V and 1 base at J, with 9 bases between the two ends. Germline CDR1 reads GTSNPN; CDR2 reads SVGIG (reference sequence). The CDR3 coding sequence is TGTGCCTGGAGTTCGGGACCATCCTACGAGCAGTACTTC. Translating gives CAWSSGPSYEQYF. Together with reference TRBV30 and TRBJ2-7, the CDR3 gives the full variable domain: SQTIHQWPATLVQPVGSPLSLECTVEGTSNPNLYWYRQAAGRGLQLLFYSVGIGQISSEVPQNLSASRPQDRQFILSSKKLLLSDSGFYLCAWSSGPSYEQYFGPGTRLTVT.

In this sample, this clone turned up a few times. A much bigger clone sits one base away, suggesting this may be a read error. The chain has TRBV28 and TRBJ2-2; D remains unclear. The V and J ends lost 2 bases and 2 bases respectively, with 0 bases between them. Germline V lookup: CDR1 MDHEN, CDR2 SYDVKM. The CDR3 has 12 amino acids. CDR3 protein: CASSLNTGELFF. CDR3 DNA: TGTGCCAGCAGTTTAAACACCGGGGAGCTGTTTTTT.

This clone was observed at least ten times. The identical CDR3 is also encoded by other nucleotide sequences in the sample. V usage is TRBV18 and J usage is TRBJ1-2; 12 positions agree with TRBD1. The CDR3 has 16 residues. Germline assignment: CDR1 KGHSH and CDR2 LQKENI. J was trimmed by 1 base and V by 4 bases; bases with no gene match: 4. The CDR3 coding sequence is TGTGCCAGCTCACGGGACAGGGGGCGATTTAACTATGGCTACACCTTC. Protein sequence: CASSRDRGRFNYGYTF.

As concerns this clone: A far larger clone is a single base away, which makes a read error likely. Within the sample, other DNA sequences also encode this same CDR3. The chain links TRBV7-3 to TRBJ2-7; 8 nucleotides match TRBD2. This CDR3 is built from 15 residues. In germline, CDR1 is SGHTA, CDR2 FQGTGA. V dropped 5 bases and J dropped 5; count of bases not matched to a gene: 11. DNA of the CDR3: TGTGCCAGCAGCCCCGCGGGCAGCGGGAGCGACGAGCAGTACTTC. It translates to CASSPAGSGSDEQYF.

The chain recombines TRBV5-1 with TRBJ2-7, with D uncertain. Trimming shortened V by 1 base and J by 6 bases, and 14 bases separated the two germline ends. The length of the CDR3 is 14 residues. Germline CDR1 is SGHRS and CDR2 is YFSETQ. As DNA, the CDR3 is TGCGCCAGCAGCTTGCTCGGTCTACCGGTCGAGCAGTACTTC. It is translated as CASSLLGLPVEQYF.

The gene calls are TRBV6-5 and TRBJ1-2; 8 bases fit TRBD1. Per the germline V gene, CDR1 is MNHEY and CDR2 is SVGAGI. Germline trimming cut 6 bases from V and 4 bases from J; bases unmatched to any gene: 7. CDR3 length: 14 amino acids. The CDR3 DNA follows: TGTGCCAGCAGGAGGACAGGGCACGTCTATGGCTACACCTTC. This codes for CASRRTGHVYGYTF.

At least ten counts were recorded for this clone. The genes are TRBV4-1 and TRBJ2-1; D tentatively fits TRBD1 or TRBD2 (5 bases each). This CDR3 region has 17 residues. V lost 1 base and J lost 0, with 13 bases in between. Germline-derived CDR1 and CDR2 are MGHRA and YSYEKL. The CDR3 sequence: CASSQVGRASSYNEQFF. CDR3 bases: TGCGCCAGCAGCCAAGTGGGGCGGGCCAGCTCCTACAATGAGCAGTTCTTC.